Following are 29 T cell receptor beta chains from one sample sequenced in a study of blood T cell repertoires in COVID-19. Repertoires were generated with immunoSEQ multiplex PCR, while TCRdb's copy carries only in-frame clones and drops some. The sample has 150,000 or so clones, approximately 83% seen once. Material for sequencing was peripheral blood. Every receptor here comes from a woman between 55 and 75 years old with acute or convalescent COVID-19.

This clone was seen only a few times. The rearrangement uses TRBV7-6 and TRBJ1-3; 8 bases line up with TRBD1. CDR3 length: 16 residues. The V gene's germline CDR1 is SGHVS and CDR2 FNYEAQ. Trimming cost V 5 bases and J 0 bases; bases outside gene matches: 6. CDR3: CASSRTGPSSGNTIYF. The DNA of the CDR3 is TGTGCCAGCAGCCGGACAGGGCCGAGCTCTGGAAACACCATATATTTT.

The chain combines TRBV6-2 or TRBV6-3 with TRBJ2-5; D ambiguous. The V end was cut by 4 bases, the J end by 2 bases, with 11 bases between. Per germline, CDR1 MNHEY and CDR2 SVGEGT. The CDR3 contains 14 residues. The CDR3 DNA is TGTGCCAGCAGTTTCACTCGTCAACAAGAGACCCAGTACTTC. This gives the protein CASSFTRQQETQYF.

The rearrangement uses TRBV5-6 and TRBJ1-6; 7 nucleotides agree with TRBD1. Germline V gene data show CDR1 as SGHDT and CDR2 as YYEEEE. The CDR3 spans 17 residues. The trim removed 2 bases at V and 6 bases at J, leaving 11 bases unmatched. Here the CDR3 DNA reads TGTGCCAGCAGCTTATTCGGACAGGTATCGAGTAATTCACCCCTCCACTTT. It encodes CASSLFGQVSSNSPLHF.

The chain has TRBV19 and TRBJ1-1; D unresolved. Germline V gene lookup returns CDR1 LNHDA and CDR2 SQIVND (reference sequence). Trimming cost V 9 bases and J 0 bases, with 17 bases left between them. CDR3 length equals 15 residues. This CDR3 is CASISLRIMNTEAFF. The CDR3 bases are TGTGCCAGCATTAGTTTGAGGATAATGAACACTGAAGCTTTCTTT. The full variable domain, in which reference TRBV19 and TRBJ1-1 provide the parts outside the CDR3, is DGGITQSPKYLFRKEGQNVTLSCEQNLNHDAMYWYRQDPGQGLRLIYYSQIVNDFQKGDIAEGYSVSREKKESFPLTVTSAQKNPTAFYLCASISLRIMNTEAFFGQGTRLTVV.

The gene calls are TRBV10-3 and TRBJ2-5; 7 bases are shared with TRBD1. V lost 10 bases and J lost 0; bases outside the gene matches: 5. This CDR3 comprises 13 residues. Germline lookup yields CDR1 ENHRY and CDR2 SYGVKD. The CDR3 loop reads CATMDRYQETQYF. CDR3 nucleotides: TGTGCCACCATGGACAGGTACCAAGAGACCCAGTACTTC.

The chain joins TRBV4-3 to TRBJ1-6; 9 positions agree with TRBD1. Germline lookup yields CDR1 LGHNA and CDR2 YSLEER. The V gene end was trimmed by 0 bases and the J gene end by 9 bases; junction bases not matched to a gene: 3. The length of the CDR3 is 15 residues. In DNA form, the CDR3 reads TGCGCCAGCAGCCAAGATGGGACAGGGCTTTCACCCCTCCACTTT. It encodes CASSQDGTGLSPLHF.

V gene TRBV6-2 or TRBV6-3 combines with J gene TRBJ2-7; D gene ambiguous. Germline CDR1 is MNHEY and CDR2 is SVGEGT. The germline V and J ends were trimmed by 2 bases and 3 bases, with 8 bases remaining between them. This CDR3 is 13 amino acids long. The CDR3 DNA follows: TGTGCCAGCAGTTACCGGGTTCTCTACGAGCAGTACTTC. Translating it yields CASSYRVLYEQYF.

The chain uses TRBV5-1 and TRBJ2-5, with 8 bases aligning to TRBD1. The V gene's germline CDR1 is SGHRS and CDR2 YFSETQ. Unmatched junction bases numbered 7, after V lost 4 bases and J lost 5 bases. The CDR3 spans 14 residues. The CDR3 DNA sequence: TGCGCCAGCAGCCCACGGGACAGGAGGGAGACCCAGTACTTC. It is translated as CASSPRDRRETQYF.

The genes are TRBV3-1 (or the pseudogene TRBV3-2) and TRBJ2-7; 8 nucleotides align to TRBD1. The germline gives CDR1 LGHDT, CDR2 YNNKEL (reference sequence). Trimming at V came to 5 bases and at J to 2 bases, leaving 8 bases not matched to a gene. This CDR3 has 15 residues. CDR3 nucleotide sequence: TGTGCCAGCAGCGTAGTGACAGGGGTACCCTACGAGCAGTACTTC. Protein: CASSVVTGVPYEQYF.

The chain combines TRBV7-2 with TRBJ2-3; tentative D call: TRBD1 (5 bases). Germline V gene lookup returns CDR1 SGHTA and CDR2 FQGNSA. V lost 6 bases, J lost 3 bases, and 13 bases lay in between. The CDR3 spans 14 residues. Written as DNA, the CDR3 is TGTGCCAGCAGGTGGGCAGGGTCGACAGATACGCAGTATTTT. Translated: CASRWAGSTDTQYF.

The chain carries TRBV28 and TRBJ1-4; D perhaps matches TRBD1 (6 bases). Germline lookup yields CDR1 MDHEN and CDR2 SYDVKM. The CDR3 totals 14 residues. V was cut by 2 bases and J by 2 bases, with 6 bases left in between. The CDR3 sequence is CASSLGGTNEKLFF. CDR3 bases: TGTGCCAGCAGTTTAGGGGGCACTAATGAAAAACTGTTTTTT.

In its sample, this clone was seen once. The rearrangement links TRBV21-1 to TRBJ1-3. TRBV21-1 is marked as a pseudogene. This CDR3 contains 14 residues. The CDR3 region has the DNA TGTGCCAGCAGCAAAGTAACCTATAGAAACACCATATATTTT. It specifies CASSKVTYRNTIYF.

This clone occurred a few times. The chain carries TRBV11-2 and TRBJ1-3; TRBD1 matches 7 bases. Germline CDR1 is SGHAT and CDR2 is FQNNGV. There are 15 residues in the CDR3. V dropped 1 base and J dropped 2; count of bases not matched to a gene: 2. Here the CDR3 reads CASSLVGTAGNTIYF. CDR3 DNA sequence: TGTGCCAGCAGCTTAGTTGGGACAGCTGGAAACACCATATATTTT.

The chain recombines TRBV6-5 with TRBJ1-1; the D is unclear. CDR1 is MNHEY and CDR2 is SVGAGI in the germline V gene. The CDR3 extends over 15 amino acids. V shed 6 bases and J shed 1 base, with 15 bases lying between them. CDR3 sequence reads: CASRGEAGENTEAFF. The CDR3 DNA is TGTGCCAGCAGGGGAGAGGCAGGTGAGAACACTGAAGCTTTCTTT.

This sequence joins TRBV24-1 and TRBJ2-1; 12 bases are shared with TRBD2. The length of the CDR3 is 15 residues. Trimming at V came to 7 bases and at J to 5 bases, leaving 5 bases not matched to a gene. Germline assignment: CDR1 KGHDR and CDR2 SFDVKD. CDR3 sequence reads: CATSPLAGGNNEQFF. CDR3 sequence (DNA): TGTGCCACCAGCCCACTAGCGGGGGGAAACAATGAGCAGTTCTTC.

CDR3 DNA sequence: TGTGCCAGCAGCACGACTAGCGGGGGATATGAGCAGTTCTTC. It codes for CASSTTSGGYEQFF. This rearrangement joins TRBV7-2 to TRBJ2-1; 12 bases are a match to TRBD2. The germline V gene has CDR1 SGHTA and CDR2 FQGNSA. This CDR3 contains 14 residues. V dropped 5 bases and J dropped 8; count of bases not matched to a gene: 4.

This chain joins TRBV10-3 and TRBJ2-3; D uncertain. The germline CDR1 and CDR2 sequences are ENHRY and SYGVKD. CDR3 length: 11 amino acids. V lost 8 bases and J lost 0, with 3 bases in between. CDR3 in DNA: TGTGCCATCCTCAGCACAGATACGCAGTATTTT. Translated: CAILSTDTQYF.

J is TRBJ1-4 and V is TRBV27, with D maybe TRBD1 (5 bases). CDR1 is MNHEY, CDR2 SMNVEV, per germline (reference sequence). The V end lost 1 base, the J end lost 3 bases, and 12 bases lay between the germline ends. The CDR3 has 16 residues. DNA for the CDR3: TGTGCCAGCAGTTTATGGGGGAGGAGCTCTAATGAAAAACTGTTTTTT. This encodes CASSLWGRSSNEKLFF.

The chain recombines TRBV15 with TRBJ1-1; 7 nucleotides line up with TRBD1. Germline V CDR1 and CDR2: LNHNV, YYDKDF (reference sequence). This CDR3 comprises 16 residues. V trimming: 0 bases; J trimming: 2 bases; junction bases outside the gene matches: 6. The CDR3 loop reads CATSRDRSGGNTEAFF. In DNA, the CDR3 is TGTGCCACCAGCAGAGACAGATCAGGGGGAAACACTGAAGCTTTCTTT.

The chain joins TRBV9 to TRBJ2-3; 10 nucleotides align to TRBD2. Germline lookup yields CDR1 SGDLS and CDR2 YYNGEE. The CDR3 spans 16 residues. The V gene end was trimmed by 3 bases and the J gene end by 4 bases; junction bases not matched to a gene: 8. The CDR3 here is CASSGITSGAPDTQYF. In DNA form, the CDR3 reads TGTGCCAGCAGCGGAATAACTAGCGGGGCCCCAGATACGCAGTATTTT.

The CDR3 loop reads CASSGRELAPYEQYF. The CDR3 bases are TGTGCCAGCAGCGGACGGGAGTTAGCGCCCTACGAGCAGTACTTC. V and J are TRBV3-1 (or the pseudogene TRBV3-2) and TRBJ2-7; TRBD2 might be the D (6 bases). Germline CDR1 reads LGHDT; CDR2 reads YNNKEL (reference sequence). The CDR3 consists of 15 residues. V was clipped by 5 bases and J by 2 bases, with 16 bases between them.

J is TRBJ2-1 and V is TRBV7-2; D remains ambiguous. Between the trimmed V and J ends, which lost 1 base and 5 bases, there was a span of 12 bases. This CDR3 contains 15 residues. Per the germline V gene, CDR1 is SGHTA and CDR2 is FQGNSA. The CDR3 DNA reads TGTGCCAGCAGCTTAGGGGTCAGGCCCAACAATGAGCAGTTCTTC. Encoded protein: CASSLGVRPNNEQFF.

The chain uses TRBV28 and TRBJ1-2, with 9 positions matching TRBD1. Germline lookup yields CDR1 MDHEN and CDR2 SYDVKM. CDR3 size: 13 residues. Unmatched junction bases numbered 4, after V lost 6 bases and J lost 5 bases. The CDR3 loop reads CASRGTGRYGYTF. In nucleotides, the CDR3 is TGTGCCAGCAGGGGGACAGGGCGATATGGCTACACCTTC.

The V call is TRBV5-6, the J call TRBJ1-6; D not certain. The CDR3 has 15 residues. Trimming left V 1 base short and J 5 bases short, with 10 bases between. Germline CDR1 reads SGHDT; CDR2 reads YYEEEE. The CDR3 DNA reads as TGTGCCAGCAGCTTGTCGCAGGCCAATAATTCACCCCTCCACTTT. Its protein product is CASSLSQANNSPLHF.

This chain links TRBV4-2 with TRBJ2-7; 8 bases match TRBD1. CDR1 is LGHNA and CDR2 is YNFKEQ in the germline V gene. This CDR3 contains 16 residues. Trimming took 0 bases from V and 3 from J; bases not matched to a gene: 7. The CDR3 loop is CASSQDPGQASYEQYF. The CDR3 nucleotides read TGTGCCAGCAGCCAAGACCCGGGACAGGCAAGCTACGAGCAGTACTTC.

J is TRBJ1-5 and V is TRBV6-5; no definite D call. V dropped 5 bases and J dropped 1 base, with 6 bases sitting between them. CDR3 length equals 13 residues. Per the germline V gene, CDR1 is MNHEY and CDR2 is SVGAGI. CDR3 protein: CASSILSNQPQHF. CDR3 in DNA: TGTGCCAGCAGTATCCTCAGCAATCAGCCCCAGCATTTT.

The chain employs TRBV5-1 and TRBJ2-4, with TRBD2 identical over 7 bases. In germline, CDR1 is SGHRS, CDR2 YFSETQ. This CDR3 comprises 13 residues. V gave up 5 bases and J gave up 8 bases; unmatched junction bases: 7. The CDR3 sequence: CASRMGRADIQYF. DNA of the CDR3: TGCGCCAGCAGGATGGGGAGGGCGGACATTCAGTACTTC. Filled out from reference TRBV5-1 and TRBJ2-4, the complete variable domain reads KAGVTQTPRYLIKTRGQQVTLSCSPISGHRSVSWYQQTPGQGLQFLFEYFSETQRNKGNFPGRFSGRQFSNSRSEMNVSTLELGDSALYLCASRMGRADIQYFGAGTRLSVL.

DNA for the CDR3: TGTGCCAGCAGGGAGACAGGGTGGGGCGGGGAGCTGTTTTTT. Translated: CASRETGWGGELFF. The chain links TRBV7-8 to TRBJ2-2; TRBD1 agrees at 7 bases. J lost 7 bases, V lost 6 bases, and 8 bases had no gene match. The CDR3 sequence is 14 residues long. CDR1 and CDR2 (germline): SGHVS, FQNEAQ.

The chain links TRBV5-1 to TRBJ1-6; D is undetermined. The CDR3 contains 16 residues. V lost 4 bases to trimming and J lost 7 bases, with 18 bases between them. Germline V gene sequence: CDR1 SGHRS, CDR2 YFSETQ. DNA for the CDR3: TGCGCCAGCAGCCCCGGGGTATCCCGTGTCAATTCACCCCTCCACTTT. Protein product: CASSPGVSRVNSPLHF.